One and the same sample provided the 31 T cell receptor beta chains below, sequenced in a study of cytomegalovirus exposure and HLA in healthy donors (dated 2017 in TCRdb). The protocol used for the library was the immunoSEQ multiplex PCR assay. For the multiplex PCR, a mixture combining 60 forward primers for TCR Vbeta segments and 13 reverse primers for TCR Jbeta segments was used. The table comes from immuneACCESS by way of TCRdb, which keeps in-frame sequences with V and J called. Part of the clones is missing from these tables; in studies checked, under half for an unresolved V gene and the rest for unknown reasons. The sample data list about 150,000 clones, and 70% to 80% of these were observed just once. Of the sample, approximately 4% is held by the ten largest clones. The sample was PBMCs. All receptors come from a woman aged 40 to 50 in good health and CMV-seronegative.

J is TRBJ2-5 and V is TRBV11-3; 8 bases match TRBD2. The CDR3 has 17 residues. The ends lost 5 bases at V and 2 bases at J; junction bases unmatched: 13. CDR1 is SGHNT and CDR2 is YENEEA in the germline V gene. CDR3 region: CASSMAGGDQFQETQYF. For the CDR3, the DNA is TGTGCCAGCAGCATGGCCGGGGGGGACCAGTTTCAAGAGACCCAGTACTTC.

V and J are TRBV11-3 and TRBJ1-2; D is ambiguous. Trimming took 5 bases from V and 3 from J, leaving 19 bases between them. The germline CDR1 and CDR2 sequences are SGHNT and YENEEA. This CDR3 spans 16 amino acids. The CDR3 DNA sequence: TGTGCCAGCAGCCCTGGAACCGGTGCGGAGGACTATGGCTACACCTTC. Translation: CASSPGTGAEDYGYTF.

Comments on this clone: The germline gene is not matched at one end of the junction; a read error may be the cause. The rearrangement uses TRBV7-7 and TRBJ2-1; 7 bases map to TRBD1. The germline V gene has CDR1 SSHAT and CDR2 FNYEAQ (reference sequence). This CDR3 is 15 amino acids long. CDR3 sequence reads: CASSRGGGTDNEQFF. CDR3 bases: TGTGCTAGCAGCCGAGGGGGCGGTACAGACAATGAGCAGTTCTTC.

This rearrangement joins TRBV2 to TRBJ1-6, with D perhaps TRBD1 (5 bases). Trimming took off 1 base at V and 5 bases at J, with 18 bases between the two ends. CDR1 is SNHLY and CDR2 is FYNNEI in the germline V gene. This CDR3 comprises 18 residues. CDR3 sequence: CASSEDVPGRANNSPLHF. DNA for the CDR3: TGTGCCAGCAGTGAAGATGTTCCGGGCAGGGCGAATAATTCACCCCTCCACTTT.

This clone has more than one count but fewer than ten. Within the sample, other DNA sequences also encode this same CDR3. The rearrangement uses TRBV19 and TRBJ1-5; 12 bases align to TRBD1. Germline lookup yields CDR1 LNHDA and CDR2 SQIVND (reference sequence). Trimming cost V 5 bases and J 7 bases; bases outside gene matches: 6. This CDR3 has 15 residues. CDR3 DNA: TGTGCCAGTAGTCCCGGGACAGGGGGCTGGCAGCCCCAGCATTTT. Translating gives CASSPGTGGWQPQHF.

This clone is a singleton in its sample. The chain combines TRBV29-1 with TRBJ2-5; D gene uncertain. The germline V gene encodes CDR1 SQVTM and CDR2 ANQGSEA. V was pared by 4 bases and J by 2 bases, with 17 bases between. There are 15 residues in the CDR3. CDR3: CSVGSPFTDQETQYF. The CDR3 coding sequence is TGCAGCGTTGGAAGCCCATTCACAGATCAAGAGACCCAGTACTTC.

V usage is TRBV5-6 and J usage is TRBJ2-7; a possible D gene is TRBD2 (5 bases). Trimming removed 2 bases at V and 6 bases at J, with 21 bases between. The CDR3 has 16 residues. Germline V gene lookup returns CDR1 SGHDT and CDR2 YYEEEE. This CDR3 is CASSLRTASLTREQYF. CDR3 bases: TGTGCCAGCAGCTTACGGACCGCTAGCCTCACCCGCGAGCAGTACTTC.

The V and J genes are TRBV6-5 and TRBJ2-3; D gene ambiguous. V lost 6 bases, J lost 1 base, and 11 bases lay in between. Germline CDR1 is MNHEY and CDR2 is SVGAGI. The CDR3 covers 14 residues. CDR3 DNA: TGTGCCAGCAGGACACCTTCTGGCACAGATACGCAGTATTTT. Protein product: CASRTPSGTDTQYF.

This chain joins TRBV9 and TRBJ2-1; 11 bases fit TRBD2. CDR3 length: 15 residues. Per the germline V gene, CDR1 is SGDLS and CDR2 is YYNGEE. J lost 2 bases, V lost 4 bases, and 2 bases had no gene match. The CDR3 DNA is TGTGCCAGCAGCATGGGACTAGCGGCCTACAATGAGCAGTTCTTC. It yields the protein CASSMGLAAYNEQFF. The complete variable domain, with remaining parts taken from reference TRBV9 and TRBJ2-1, reads DSGVTQTPKHLITATGQRVTLRCSPRSGDLSVYWYQQSLDQGLQFLIQYYNGEERAKGNILERFSAQQFPDLHSELNLSSLELGDSALYFCASSMGLAAYNEQFFGPGTRLTVL.

The V and J genes are TRBV9 and TRBJ2-5; 10 nucleotides align to TRBD2. CDR3 length equals 14 residues. CDR1 SGDLS and CDR2 YYNGEE come from the germline V gene. Trimming took 5 bases from V and 4 from J; bases not matched to a gene: 5. Written as DNA, the CDR3 is TGTGCCAGCAGTGCTAGCGGGGGAAGAGAGACCCAGTACTTC. Translation: CASSASGGRETQYF.

The chain has TRBV7-9 and TRBJ1-1; perhaps TRBD1 as D (5 bases). The V end was cut by 1 base, the J end by 1 base, with 10 bases between. CDR1 is SEHNR, CDR2 FQNEAQ, per germline (reference sequence). This CDR3 has 15 amino acids. CDR3 amino acids: CASSLGLGGNTEAFF. In DNA, the CDR3 is TGTGCCAGCAGCTTAGGATTGGGGGGGAACACTGAAGCTTTCTTT.

The chain carries TRBV6-1 and TRBJ1-5; D is perhaps TRBD1 (6 bases). The CDR3 loop spans 15 amino acids. Germline V CDR1 and CDR2: MNHNS, SASEGT. V shed 7 bases and J shed 4 bases, with 17 bases lying between them. The CDR3, as DNA: TGTGCCAGCACCTCAGGGACACTATCTAATCAGCCCCAGCATTTT. Residues: CASTSGTLSNQPQHF.

V usage is TRBV2 and J usage is TRBJ1-5; 10 nucleotides match TRBD1. V was clipped by 7 bases and J by 4 bases; unmatched bases: 4. This CDR3 has 14 amino acids. Per the germline V gene, CDR1 is SNHLY and CDR2 is FYNNEI. The CDR3 nucleotides read TGTGCCAGCACCCCGGACAGGGGGAATCAGCCCCAGCATTTT. Its protein product is CASTPDRGNQPQHF.

V gene TRBV6-5 combines with J gene TRBJ2-7; 7 nucleotides match TRBD1. Germline V gene lookup returns CDR1 MNHEY and CDR2 SVGAGI. This CDR3 is 12 amino acids long. V dropped 6 bases and J dropped 3; count of bases not matched to a gene: 2. CDR3 DNA sequence: TGTGCCAGCAGCCGGGACAGCTACGAGCAGTACTTC. Amino acids: CASSRDSYEQYF.

The chain joins TRBV7-2 to TRBJ1-3, with a tentative D call TRBD1 (5 bases). Germline values: CDR1 SGHTA, CDR2 FQGNSA. Trimming took 5 bases from V and 9 from J, leaving 17 bases between them. The CDR3 has 14 residues. CDR3 region: CASSPRATGGTIYF. For the CDR3, the DNA is TGTGCCAGCAGCCCGCGAGCGACCGGGGGCACCATATATTTT.

About this clone itself: Because it lacks the conserved phenylalanine or tryptophan at the end, this CDR3 is likely a read error. V and J are TRBV29-1 and TRBJ2-7; 10 positions agree with TRBD2. This CDR3 region has 14 residues. J lost 5 bases, V lost 3 bases, and 7 bases had no gene match. Germline CDR1 is SQVTM and CDR2 is ANQGSEA. CDR3 in DNA: TGCAGCGTTGATTTGGTGAGCGGGGGGGACGAGCAGTACCTC. This sequence encodes CSVDLVSGGDEQYL.

DNA for the CDR3: TGTGCCAGCAGTTGGGAGACGGTGACCCAGCATTTT. Residues: CASSWETVTQHF. This chain uses TRBV28 with TRBJ1-5; D is unclear. The germline V and J ends were trimmed by 4 bases and 11 bases, with 12 bases remaining between them. Per germline, CDR1 MDHEN and CDR2 SYDVKM. The CDR3 spans 12 residues.

This clone was recorded a few times. This rearrangement joins TRBV10-3 to TRBJ2-7; D is unresolved. The CDR3 runs to 14 residues. The V gene lost 6 bases and the J gene lost 0 bases, with 12 bases spanning the gap. Germline CDR1 is ENHRY and CDR2 is SYGVKD. As DNA, the CDR3 is TGTGCCATCAGGGGCCAGGTTAGCTCCTACGAGCAGTACTTC. This encodes CAIRGQVSSYEQYF.

This clone was observed a single time. V is TRBV5-1 and J is TRBJ1-1; 7 bases agree with TRBD1. V lost 4 bases and J lost 6; bases outside the gene matches: 9. Germline V CDR1 and CDR2: SGHRS, YFSETQ. CDR3 length equals 14 residues. CDR3 in amino acids: CASSPIRQGPEAFF. For the CDR3, the DNA is TGCGCCAGCAGCCCAATCAGACAGGGCCCTGAAGCTTTCTTT.

This clone has just one count. The V call is TRBV5-6, the J call TRBJ1-2; a possible D gene is TRBD1 (6 bases). The length of the CDR3 is 15 residues. V lost 2 bases, J lost 2 bases, and 13 bases lay in between. CDR1 is SGHDT and CDR2 is YYEEEE in the germline V gene. CDR3 bases: TGTGCCAGCAGCTTTGTCACAGGGCGAAACTATGGCTACACCTTC. This gives the protein CASSFVTGRNYGYTF.

The gene calls are TRBV10-1 and TRBJ2-7, with D maybe TRBD2 (5 bases). Germline lookup yields CDR1 WNHNN and CDR2 SYGVQD (reference sequence). The CDR3 length is 17 residues. Trimming removed 3 bases at V and 0 bases at J, with 18 bases between. The CDR3 is CASSDAGVGASSYEQYF. CDR3 DNA: TGCGCCAGCAGTGATGCGGGTGTGGGTGCGAGCTCCTACGAGCAGTACTTC.

This clone was observed a handful of times. The V and J genes are TRBV11-3 and TRBJ1-1; 9 bases are shared with TRBD1. The V and J ends lost 1 base and 4 bases, in that order; junction bases with no gene match: 7. Germline lookup yields CDR1 SGHNT and CDR2 YENEEA. The CDR3 covers 16 residues. In DNA form, the CDR3 reads TGTGCCAGCAGCTTAGTCCCCCTGGGACAGGGCACTGAAGCTTTCTTT. Residues: CASSLVPLGQGTEAFF.

The genes are TRBV2 and TRBJ2-1, with 10 bases lining up with TRBD1. The ends lost 6 bases at V and 0 bases at J; junction bases unmatched: 5. CDR1 and CDR2 (germline): SNHLY, FYNNEI. CDR3 length: 16 residues. CDR3 residues: CASRGQGDSSYNEQFF. The CDR3 region has the DNA TGTGCCAGCAGAGGACAGGGGGACAGCTCCTACAATGAGCAGTTCTTC.

The chain employs TRBV5-1 and TRBJ2-7; the match to TRBD2 covers 11 bases. CDR1 and CDR2 from the germline V gene are SGHRS and YFSETQ. V shed 0 bases and J 5 bases; nucleotides not matched to a gene: 13. This CDR3 comprises 18 residues. CDR3 sequence (DNA): TGCGCCAGCAGCTTGGCCAGGTTAGCGGGAGGGATAACCGACGAGCAGTACTTC. Residues: CASSLARLAGGITDEQYF.

The table lists this clone with a few counts. This chain links TRBV5-1 with TRBJ2-1, with TRBD1 identical over 7 bases. This CDR3 has 16 amino acids. Germline V gene sequence: CDR1 SGHRS, CDR2 YFSETQ. J was trimmed by 4 bases and V by 0 bases; bases with no gene match: 7. CDR3 sequence: CASSLEGTAIYNEQFF. The DNA for the CDR3 is TGCGCCAGCAGCTTGGAGGGGACAGCAATTTACAATGAGCAGTTCTTC.

This clone was observed a single time. The CDR3 here is CASSTGSGQETQYF. DNA of the CDR3: TGCGCCAGCAGCACAGGTAGCGGCCAAGAGACCCAGTACTTC. J is TRBJ2-5 and V is TRBV5-1; D is perhaps TRBD2 (6 bases). With 4 bases removed from V and 1 base from J, the gap between germline ends came to 11 bases. CDR1 is SGHRS and CDR2 is YFSETQ in the germline V gene. The CDR3 sequence is 14 residues long.

This clone was counted only a few times. At one of its ends the junction is not consistent with the germline gene, which may arise from a read error. J is TRBJ1-3 and V is TRBV6-1; D gene uncertain. This CDR3 comprises 14 residues. CDR1 and CDR2 from the germline V gene are MNHNS and SASEGT. This CDR3 reads CASREDITGNTIYF. The DNA of the CDR3 is TGTGCCAGCAGGGAAGACATAACTGGAAACACCATATATTTT.

This sequence joins TRBV5-8 and TRBJ1-2; 11 nucleotides match TRBD1. Germline CDR1 reads SGHTS; CDR2 reads YDEGEE. V was clipped by 4 bases and J by 3 bases; unmatched bases: 11. The CDR3 loop spans 17 amino acids. The CDR3 reads CASSLRTGGAVYYGYTF. CDR3 coding DNA: TGTGCCAGCAGCCTCCGGACAGGGGGCGCGGTGTACTATGGCTACACCTTC. The full variable domain, in which reference TRBV5-8 and TRBJ1-2 provide the parts outside the CDR3, is EAGVTQSPTHLIKTRGQQATLRCSPISGHTSVYWYQQALGLGLQFLLWYDEGEERNRGNFPPRFSGRQFPNYSSELNVNALELEDSALYLCASSLRTGGAVYYGYTFGSGTRLTVV.

The gene calls are TRBV5-6 and TRBJ2-1; 13 bases are shared with TRBD2. CDR3 size: 15 residues. Germline V gene sequence: CDR1 SGHDT, CDR2 YYEEEE. Trimming removed 3 bases from V and 8 bases from J; junction bases left unmatched: 5. CDR3 bases: TGTGCCAGCAGCTCGGGACTAGCGGGGAGAGATGAGCAGTTCTTC. This encodes CASSSGLAGRDEQFF.

DNA for the CDR3: TGTGCCAGTAGCCGGGGAAGTGGGGCCAACGTCCTGACTTTC. Protein sequence: CASSRGSGANVLTF. The chain has TRBV19 and TRBJ2-6; perhaps TRBD2 as D (5 bases). Trimming pared 6 bases from V and 3 bases from J, leaving 9 bases between. The CDR3 is 14 residues long. Looked up from germline, CDR1 is LNHDA and CDR2 is SQIVND (reference sequence).

This clone was recorded a few times. The rearrangement uses TRBV6-1 and TRBJ2-3, with TRBD2 matching over 9 bases. The V gene's germline CDR1 is MNHNS and CDR2 SASEGT. After removal of 3 bases from V and 5 bases from J, the junction contained 9 bases not matched to a gene. The CDR3 loop spans 16 amino acids. DNA for the CDR3: TGTGCCAGCAGTGACCAAGCGGGGGGAGGAGGAGATACGCAGTATTTT. It specifies CASSDQAGGGGDTQYF.